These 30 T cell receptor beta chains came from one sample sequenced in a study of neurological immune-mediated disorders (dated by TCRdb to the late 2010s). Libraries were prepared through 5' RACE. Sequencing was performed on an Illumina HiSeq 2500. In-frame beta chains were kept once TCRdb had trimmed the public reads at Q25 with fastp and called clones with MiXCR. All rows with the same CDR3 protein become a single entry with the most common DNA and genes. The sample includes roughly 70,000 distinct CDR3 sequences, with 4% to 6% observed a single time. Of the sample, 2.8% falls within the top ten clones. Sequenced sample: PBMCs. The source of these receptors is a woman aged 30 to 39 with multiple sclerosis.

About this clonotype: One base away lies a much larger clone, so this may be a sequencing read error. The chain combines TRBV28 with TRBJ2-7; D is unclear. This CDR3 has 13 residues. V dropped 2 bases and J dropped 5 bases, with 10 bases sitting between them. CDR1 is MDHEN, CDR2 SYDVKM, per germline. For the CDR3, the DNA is TGTGCCAGCAGTTTAAAGGGTGTGGACGAGCAGTACTTC. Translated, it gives CASSLKGVDEQYF.

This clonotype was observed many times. DNA of the CDR3: TGTGCCAGCAGCGCGGGGCATGGCTCCTACAATGAGCAGTTCTTC. Translating it yields CASSAGHGSYNEQFF. J is TRBJ2-1 and V is TRBV5-6; maybe TRBD2 (6 bases). The ends were cut back, 4 bases at V and 0 bases at J, with 11 bases in the middle. The CDR3 runs to 15 residues. The germline V gene has CDR1 SGHDT and CDR2 YYEEEE.

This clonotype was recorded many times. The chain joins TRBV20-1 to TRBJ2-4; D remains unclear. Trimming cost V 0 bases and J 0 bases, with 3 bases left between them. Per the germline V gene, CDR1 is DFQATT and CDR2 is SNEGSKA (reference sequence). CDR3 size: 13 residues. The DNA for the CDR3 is TGCAGTGCTAGAGATATAGCCAAAAACATTCAGTACTTC. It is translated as CSARDIAKNIQYF.

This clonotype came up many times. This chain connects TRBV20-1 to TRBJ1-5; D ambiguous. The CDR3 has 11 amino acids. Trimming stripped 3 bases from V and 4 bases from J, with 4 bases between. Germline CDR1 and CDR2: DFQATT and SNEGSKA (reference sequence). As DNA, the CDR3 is TGCAGTGCTAGGGGTAATCAGCCCCAGCATTTT. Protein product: CSARGNQPQHF.

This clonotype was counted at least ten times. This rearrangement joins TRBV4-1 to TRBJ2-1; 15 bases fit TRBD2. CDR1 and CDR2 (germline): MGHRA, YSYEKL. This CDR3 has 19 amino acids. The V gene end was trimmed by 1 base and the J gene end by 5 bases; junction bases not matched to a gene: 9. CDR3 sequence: CASSQGGLAGGPRNNEQFF. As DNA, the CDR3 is TGCGCCAGCAGCCAAGGTGGACTAGCGGGGGGGCCAAGGAACAATGAGCAGTTCTTC.

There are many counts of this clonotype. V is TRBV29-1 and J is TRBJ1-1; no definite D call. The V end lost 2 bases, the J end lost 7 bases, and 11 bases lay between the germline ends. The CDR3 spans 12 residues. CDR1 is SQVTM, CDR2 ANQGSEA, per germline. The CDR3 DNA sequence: TGCAGCGTTGAATCCCAGACACTTGAAGCTTTCTTT. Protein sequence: CSVESQTLEAFF. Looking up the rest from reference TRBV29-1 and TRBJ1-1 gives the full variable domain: SAVISQKPSRDICQRGTSLTIQCQVDSQVTMMFWYRQQPGQSLTLIATANQGSEATYESGFVIDKFPISRPNLTFSTLTVSNMSPEDSSIYLCSVESQTLEAFFGQGTRLTVV.

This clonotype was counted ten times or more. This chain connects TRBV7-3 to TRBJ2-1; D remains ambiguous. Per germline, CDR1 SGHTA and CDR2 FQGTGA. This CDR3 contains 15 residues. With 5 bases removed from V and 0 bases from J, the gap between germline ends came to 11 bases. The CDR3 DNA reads TGTGCCAGCAGCCCTGCCCCCAGCTCCTACAATGAGCAGTTCTTC. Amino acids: CASSPAPSSYNEQFF.

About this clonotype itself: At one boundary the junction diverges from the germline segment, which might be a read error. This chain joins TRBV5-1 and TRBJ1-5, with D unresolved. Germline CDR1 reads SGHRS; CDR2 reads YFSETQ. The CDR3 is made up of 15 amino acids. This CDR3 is CASSLGTERNQPQNF. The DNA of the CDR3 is TGCGCCAGCAGCTTGGGGACCGAACGCAATCAGCCCCAGAATTTT.

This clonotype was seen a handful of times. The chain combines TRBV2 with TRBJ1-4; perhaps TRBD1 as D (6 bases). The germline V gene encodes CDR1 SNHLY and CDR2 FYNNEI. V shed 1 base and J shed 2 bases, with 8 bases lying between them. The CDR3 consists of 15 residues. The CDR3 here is CASSEGGGTNEKLFF. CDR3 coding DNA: TGTGCCAGCAGTGAAGGAGGGGGGACTAATGAAAAACTGTTTTTT.

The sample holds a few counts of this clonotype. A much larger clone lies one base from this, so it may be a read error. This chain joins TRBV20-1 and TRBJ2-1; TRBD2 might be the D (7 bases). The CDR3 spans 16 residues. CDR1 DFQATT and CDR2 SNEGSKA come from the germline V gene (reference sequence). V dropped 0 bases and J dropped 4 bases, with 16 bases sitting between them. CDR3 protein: CSARDKRGGTYNEQFF. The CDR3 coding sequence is TGCAGTGCTAGAGATAAGAGGGGGGGGACTTACAATGAGCAGTTCTTC.

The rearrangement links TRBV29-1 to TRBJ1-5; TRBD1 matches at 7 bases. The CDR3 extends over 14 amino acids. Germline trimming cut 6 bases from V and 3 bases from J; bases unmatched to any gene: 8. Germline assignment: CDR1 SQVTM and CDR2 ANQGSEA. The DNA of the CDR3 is TGCAGCGTCACCACAGGGGACCCCAATCAGCCCCAGCATTTT. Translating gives CSVTTGDPNQPQHF.

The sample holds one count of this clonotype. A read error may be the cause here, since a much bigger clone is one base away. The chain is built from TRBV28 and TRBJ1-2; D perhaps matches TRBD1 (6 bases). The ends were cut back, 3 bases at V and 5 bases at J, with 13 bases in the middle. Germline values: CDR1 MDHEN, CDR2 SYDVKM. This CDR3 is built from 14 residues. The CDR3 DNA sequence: TGTGCCAGCAGTTTTGGGGAAAGGGGGTATGGCTACACCTTC. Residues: CASSFGERGYGYTF.

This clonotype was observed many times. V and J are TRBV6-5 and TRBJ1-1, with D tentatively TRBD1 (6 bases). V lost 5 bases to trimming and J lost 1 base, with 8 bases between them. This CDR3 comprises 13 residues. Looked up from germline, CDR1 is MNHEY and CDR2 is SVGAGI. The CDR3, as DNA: TGTGCCAGCAGTACAGGGTGGAACACTGAAGCTTTCTTT. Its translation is CASSTGWNTEAFF.

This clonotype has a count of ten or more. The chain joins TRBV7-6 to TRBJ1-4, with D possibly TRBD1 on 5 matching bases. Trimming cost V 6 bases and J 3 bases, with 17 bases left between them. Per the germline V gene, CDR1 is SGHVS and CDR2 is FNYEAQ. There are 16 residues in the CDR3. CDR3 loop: CASSLNPRVSNEKLFF. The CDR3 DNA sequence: TGTGCCAGCAGTCTAAATCCCAGGGTTTCTAATGAAAAACTGTTTTTT.

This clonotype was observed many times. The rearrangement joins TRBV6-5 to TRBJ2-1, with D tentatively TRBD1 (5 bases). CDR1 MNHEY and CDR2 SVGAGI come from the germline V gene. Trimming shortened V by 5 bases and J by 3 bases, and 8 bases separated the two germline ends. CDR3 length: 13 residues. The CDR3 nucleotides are TGTGCCAGCAGTCAAGACAGCTACAATGAGCAGTTCTTC. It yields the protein CASSQDSYNEQFF.

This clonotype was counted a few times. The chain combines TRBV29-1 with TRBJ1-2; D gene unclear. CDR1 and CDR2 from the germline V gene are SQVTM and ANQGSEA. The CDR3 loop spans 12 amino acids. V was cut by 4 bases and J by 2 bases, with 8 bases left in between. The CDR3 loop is CSVGTSNYGYTF. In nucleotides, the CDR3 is TGCAGCGTTGGGACCTCGAACTATGGCTACACCTTC.

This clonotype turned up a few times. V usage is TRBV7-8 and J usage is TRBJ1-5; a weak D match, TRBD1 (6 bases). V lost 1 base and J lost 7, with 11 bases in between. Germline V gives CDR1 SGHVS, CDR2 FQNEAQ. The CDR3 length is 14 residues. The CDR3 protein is CASSLGPRGQPQHF. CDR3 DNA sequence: TGTGCCAGCAGCTTAGGGCCCAGGGGCCAGCCCCAGCATTTT.

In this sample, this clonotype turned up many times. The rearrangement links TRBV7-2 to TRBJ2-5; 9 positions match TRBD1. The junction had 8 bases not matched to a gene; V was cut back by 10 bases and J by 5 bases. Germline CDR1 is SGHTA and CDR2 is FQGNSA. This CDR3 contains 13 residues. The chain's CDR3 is CATGQGRSETQYF. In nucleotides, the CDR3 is TGTGCCACCGGACAGGGGCGATCGGAGACCCAGTACTTC.

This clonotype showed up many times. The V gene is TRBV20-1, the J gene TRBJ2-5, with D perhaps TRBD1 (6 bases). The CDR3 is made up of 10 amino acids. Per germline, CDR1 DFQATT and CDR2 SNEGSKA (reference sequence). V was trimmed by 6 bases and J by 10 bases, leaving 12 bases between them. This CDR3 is CSAGAPVQYF. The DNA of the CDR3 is TGCAGTGCGGGGGCTCCGGTCCAGTACTTC.

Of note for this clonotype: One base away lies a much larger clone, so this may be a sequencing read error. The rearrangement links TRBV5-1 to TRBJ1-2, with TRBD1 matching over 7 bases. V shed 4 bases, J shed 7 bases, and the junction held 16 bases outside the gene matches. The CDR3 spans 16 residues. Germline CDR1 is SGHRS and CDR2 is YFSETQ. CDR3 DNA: TGCGCCAGCAGCCCTCTTCCTACCTTAGGGGGCACTGGCTACACCTTC. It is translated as CASSPLPTLGGTGYTF.

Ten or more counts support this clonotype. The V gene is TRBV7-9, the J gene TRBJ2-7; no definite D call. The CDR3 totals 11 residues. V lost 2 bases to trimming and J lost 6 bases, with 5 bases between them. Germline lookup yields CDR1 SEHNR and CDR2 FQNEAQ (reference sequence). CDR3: CASSLNSEQYF. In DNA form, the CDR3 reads TGTGCCAGCAGCTTAAATAGCGAGCAGTACTTC.

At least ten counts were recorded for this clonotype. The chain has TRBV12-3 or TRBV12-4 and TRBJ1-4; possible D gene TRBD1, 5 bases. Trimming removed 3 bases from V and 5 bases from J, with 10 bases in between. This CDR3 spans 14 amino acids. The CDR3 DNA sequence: TGTGCCAGCAGTTTCGGGAAGGGGAATGAAAAACTGTTTTTT. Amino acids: CASSFGKGNEKLFF.

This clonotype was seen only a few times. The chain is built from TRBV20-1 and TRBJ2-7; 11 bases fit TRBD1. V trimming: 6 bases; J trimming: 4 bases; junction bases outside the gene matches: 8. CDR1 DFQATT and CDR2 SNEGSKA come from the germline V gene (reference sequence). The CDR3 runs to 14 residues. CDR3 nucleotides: TGCAGTGCCGGACAGGGGGCAACTTCTTACGAGCAGTACTTC. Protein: CSAGQGATSYEQYF.

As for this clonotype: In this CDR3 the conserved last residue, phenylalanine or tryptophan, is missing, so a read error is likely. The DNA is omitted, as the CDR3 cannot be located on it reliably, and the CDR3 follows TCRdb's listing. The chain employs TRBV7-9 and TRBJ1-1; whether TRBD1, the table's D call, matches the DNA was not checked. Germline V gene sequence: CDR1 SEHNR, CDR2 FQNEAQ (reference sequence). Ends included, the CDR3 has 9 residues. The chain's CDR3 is CASSLGQAL.

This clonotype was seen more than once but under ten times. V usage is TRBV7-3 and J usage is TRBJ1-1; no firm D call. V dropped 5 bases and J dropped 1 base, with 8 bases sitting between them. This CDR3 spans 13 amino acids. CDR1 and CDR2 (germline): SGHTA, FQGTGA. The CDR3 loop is CASSLNGNTEAFF. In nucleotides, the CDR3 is TGTGCCAGCAGCCTAAATGGGAACACTGAAGCTTTCTTT. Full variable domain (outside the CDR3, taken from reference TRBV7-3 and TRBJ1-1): GAGVSQTPSNKVTEKGKYVELRCDPISGHTALYWYRQSLGQGPEFLIYFQGTGAADDSGLPNDRFFAVRPEGSVSTLKIQRTERGDSAVYLCASSLNGNTEAFFGQGTRLTVV.

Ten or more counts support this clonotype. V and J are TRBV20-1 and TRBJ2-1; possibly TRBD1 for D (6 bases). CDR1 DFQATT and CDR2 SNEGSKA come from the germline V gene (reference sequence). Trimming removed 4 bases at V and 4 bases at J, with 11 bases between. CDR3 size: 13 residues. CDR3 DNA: TGCAGTGCTAAAGGACAGCGTTACAATGAGCAGTTCTTC. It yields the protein CSAKGQRYNEQFF.

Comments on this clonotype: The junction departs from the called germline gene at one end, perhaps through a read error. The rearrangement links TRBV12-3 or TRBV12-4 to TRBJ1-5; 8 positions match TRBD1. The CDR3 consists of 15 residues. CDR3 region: CASRPGGAGNQPQNF. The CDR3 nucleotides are TGTGCCAGCAGACCAGGGGGCGCGGGCAATCAGCCCCAGAATTTT.

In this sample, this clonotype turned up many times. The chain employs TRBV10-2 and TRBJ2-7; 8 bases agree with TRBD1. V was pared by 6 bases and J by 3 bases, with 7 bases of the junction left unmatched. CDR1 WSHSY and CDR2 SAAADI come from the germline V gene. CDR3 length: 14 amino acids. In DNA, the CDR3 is TGCGCCAGCAGGGCTACAGGGGGGAGCTACGAGCAGTACTTC. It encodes CASRATGGSYEQYF.

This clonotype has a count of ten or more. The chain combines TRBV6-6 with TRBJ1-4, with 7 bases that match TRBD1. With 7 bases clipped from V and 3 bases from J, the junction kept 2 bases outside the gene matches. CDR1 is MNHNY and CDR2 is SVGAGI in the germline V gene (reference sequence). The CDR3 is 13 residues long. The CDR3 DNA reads TGTGCCAGCATCAGGGGGTCTAATGAAAAACTGTTTTTT. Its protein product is CASIRGSNEKLFF.

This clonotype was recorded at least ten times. Here the CDR3 DNA reads TGTGCCAGCAGCAAGACTAGCGGGGGGACGAACACCGGGGAGCTGTTTTTT. This gives the protein CASSKTSGGTNTGELFF. The rearrangement links TRBV3-1 to TRBJ2-2; 13 bases are a match to TRBD2. The germline gives CDR1 LGHDT, CDR2 YNNKEL (reference sequence). The CDR3 length is 17 residues. The V segment lost 5 bases and the J segment 0 bases; nucleotides outside the gene matches: 3.